What follows are 21 T cell receptor beta chains derived from one specimen sequenced in a study of OX40 agonist ivuxolimab in advanced cancers. Assay used: immunoSEQ multiplex PCR; TCRdb lists only in-frame clones, some missing. The table has some 76,000 clones, about 87% seen once. This specimen consisted of CD4+ or CD8+ T cells sorted from blood, obtained in a trial of the OX40 agonist ivuxolimab. The origin of the receptors is an adult with an advanced solid tumor such as melanoma, head and neck, liver or kidney cancer.

V usage is TRBV10-3 and J usage is TRBJ2-7; 9 bases align to TRBD2. CDR1 and CDR2 from the germline V gene are ENHRY and SYGVKD. This CDR3 spans 15 amino acids. Trimming at V came to 4 bases and at J to 7 bases, leaving 11 bases not matched to a gene. The CDR3 spells CAISGDSGRIGEQYF. CDR3 nucleotide sequence: TGTGCCATCAGTGGTGATAGCGGGAGAATAGGTGAGCAGTACTTC.

The rearrangement uses TRBV19 and TRBJ2-5, with D perhaps matching TRBD1 (7 bases). The germline V gene encodes CDR1 LNHDA and CDR2 SQIVND (reference sequence). V gave up 8 bases and J gave up 3 bases, with 16 bases separating them. CDR3 length: 14 amino acids. CDR3 sequence (DNA): TGTGCCAGTGCTGGACAGGCGGGGAAAGAGACCCAGTACTTC. Translation gives CASAGQAGKETQYF.

The rearrangement uses TRBV2 and TRBJ2-5; 7 bases are a match to TRBD1. The J call may be incorrect, as the DNA end agrees better with TRBJ2-7. The germline CDR1 and CDR2 sequences are SNHLY and FYNNEI. This CDR3 spans 15 amino acids. CDR3 nucleotide sequence: TGTGCCAGCAGTGAAGACAACAGGGGTACGTACGAGCAGTACTTC. Translated, it gives CASSEDNRGTYEQYF.

This clone was seen a few times. The chain combines TRBV12-5 with TRBJ2-7; 9 bases agree with TRBD1. The CDR3 is 14 residues long. Trimming cost V 4 bases and J 4 bases; bases outside gene matches: 5. In germline, CDR1 is LGHNT, CDR2 FRNRAP. The DNA of the CDR3 is TGTGCTAGTGGTTCCGGGACAGGGTCTTACGAGCAGTACTTC. Translated, it gives CASGSGTGSYEQYF.

This clone was counted between two and nine times. This chain joins TRBV21-1 and TRBJ2-3; the DNA was not compared with TRBD2, the D call given in the table. TRBV21-1 is assigned pseudogene status. This CDR3 comprises 20 residues. CDR3 in DNA: TGTGCCAGCAGCAGGGCCGGGACTAGCGGGAGGGCCGGATTAATGGATACGCAGTATTTT. Translating gives CASSRAGTSGRAGLMDTQYF.

The chain couples TRBV29-1 to TRBJ2-5; no firm D call. The closer fit of TRBJ2-7 to the DNA end suggests the J call may be wrong. This CDR3 has 12 amino acids. Germline loops: CDR1 SQVTM, CDR2 ANQGSEA. CDR3 sequence: CSVGPAPYEQYF. The CDR3 DNA reads TGCAGCGTTGGGCCCGCCCCCTACGAGCAGTACTTC.

The sample holds one count of this clone. The V gene is TRBV7-3, the J gene TRBJ2-1, with TRBD1 as a possible D gene (6 bases). There are 12 residues in the CDR3. The germline CDR1 and CDR2 sequences are SGHTA and FQGTGA. V was shortened by 5 bases and J by 7 bases, with 9 bases between the two germline ends. CDR3 coding DNA: TGTGCCAGCAGCGTTCAGGGGAATGAGCAGTTCTTC. Translated: CASSVQGNEQFF.

The J gene is TRBJ2-1, the V gene TRBV18; possible D gene TRBD1, 5 bases. Germline lookup yields CDR1 KGHSH and CDR2 LQKENI. The CDR3 covers 16 residues. Trimming removed 3 bases at V and 4 bases at J, with 16 bases between. The CDR3 DNA follows: TGTGCCAGCTCACCCGAGAACAGGAGAGGATACAATGAGCAGTTCTTC. Translating gives CASSPENRRGYNEQFF. Full variable domain (rest looked up from reference TRBV18 and TRBJ2-1): NAGVMQNPRHLVRRRGQEARLRCSPMKGHSHVYWYRQLPEEGLKFMVYLQKENIIDESGMPKERFSAEFPKEGPSILRIQQVVRGDSAAYFCASSPENRRGYNEQFFGPGTRLTVL.

This sequence joins TRBV5-1 and TRBJ2-3, with 8 bases that match TRBD1. Germline assignment: CDR1 SGHRS and CDR2 YFSETQ. This CDR3 comprises 15 residues. The junction had 11 bases not matched to a gene; V was cut back by 6 bases and J by 5 bases. CDR3 region: CASTPFGQGQDTQYF. DNA of the CDR3: TGCGCCAGCACCCCTTTCGGACAGGGTCAAGATACGCAGTATTTT.

This clone was counted a single time. The CDR3 loop is CASRDRGSSYNSPLHF. The CDR3 DNA reads TGTGCCAGCCGGGACAGGGGGAGCTCCTATAATTCACCCCTCCACTTT. This rearrangement joins TRBV19 to TRBJ1-6, with 11 bases matching TRBD1. Germline V gives CDR1 LNHDA, CDR2 SQIVND (reference sequence). The CDR3 has 16 residues. With V trimmed by 9 bases and J by 0 bases, 4 bases remained unmatched.

The V and J genes are TRBV5-6 and TRBJ1-6; D is ambiguous. The CDR3 sequence is 18 residues long. Germline V CDR1 and CDR2: SGHDT, YYEEEE. V lost 4 bases to trimming and J lost 0 bases, with 17 bases between them. The CDR3 here is CASSGRIRSSSYNSPLHF. In DNA form, the CDR3 reads TGTGCCAGCAGCGGAAGGATAAGGTCGAGCTCCTATAATTCACCCCTCCACTTT.

The gene calls are TRBV10-3 and TRBJ1-1; D not resolved. Trimming took off 0 bases at V and 0 bases at J, with 8 bases between the two ends. The germline CDR1 and CDR2 sequences are ENHRY and SYGVKD. This CDR3 has 15 amino acids. In DNA form, the CDR3 reads TGTGCCATCAGTGAGTCAGGCAATATGAACACTGAAGCTTTCTTT. It encodes CAISESGNMNTEAFF.

Only a few counts were recorded for this clone. This chain connects TRBV10-3 to TRBJ1-2; D is undetermined. Between the trimmed V and J ends, which lost 2 bases and 8 bases, there was a span of 9 bases. The CDR3 contains 12 residues. In germline, CDR1 is ENHRY, CDR2 SYGVKD. The CDR3 here is CAISEGFMGYTF. CDR3 bases: TGTGCCATCAGTGAGGGGTTTATGGGCTACACCTTC.

The chain couples TRBV30 to TRBJ2-2; tentative D call: TRBD2 (6 bases). The CDR3 loop spans 12 amino acids. Germline CDR1 is GTSNPN and CDR2 is SVGIG (reference sequence). CDR3 sequence (DNA): TGTGGAATAGGGGCGGGGAGCTGGGAGCTGTTTTTT. Translation gives CGIGAGSWELFF.

The chain couples TRBV6-1 to TRBJ1-6; D gene uncertain. V gave up 0 bases and J gave up 1 base, with 16 bases separating them. From germline, CDR1 is MNHNS and CDR2 SASEGT. CDR3 length: 19 amino acids. The CDR3 DNA reads as TGTGCCAGCAGTGAAGCGCAACGAATGATGGGATCCTATAATTCACCCCTCCACTTT. It translates to CASSEAQRMMGSYNSPLHF.

This clone appeared once. This rearrangement joins TRBV12-5 to TRBJ2-5, with D perhaps matching TRBD1 (5 bases). V was shortened by 0 bases and J by 3 bases, with 11 bases between the two germline ends. This CDR3 comprises 15 residues. CDR1 is LGHNT and CDR2 is FRNRAP in the germline V gene. CDR3 in amino acids: CASGLVLGQKETQYF. In nucleotides, the CDR3 is TGTGCTAGTGGTTTGGTTCTGGGGCAAAAAGAGACCCAGTACTTC.

J is TRBJ1-2 and V is TRBV25-1, with TRBD1 matching over 9 bases. V lost 4 bases, J lost 8 bases, and 14 bases stayed unmatched. The CDR3 runs to 16 residues. CDR1 is MGHDK and CDR2 is SYGVNS in the germline V gene. CDR3 loop: CASSGRKDRGTGGYTF. CDR3 DNA sequence: TGTGCCAGCAGTGGGAGGAAGGACAGGGGTACTGGGGGCTACACCTTC.

V and J are TRBV29-1 and TRBJ2-7, with TRBD2 matching over 10 bases. CDR3 length equals 14 residues. CDR1 is SQVTM and CDR2 is ANQGSEA in the germline V gene. The junction had 2 bases not matched to a gene; V was cut back by 0 bases and J by 3 bases. CDR3 protein: CSVEDPSGSYEQYF. The CDR3 nucleotides read TGCAGCGTTGAAGACCCTAGCGGGAGCTACGAGCAGTACTTC.

V is TRBV29-1 and J is TRBJ2-1, with TRBD2 matching over 7 bases. Germline loops: CDR1 SQVTM, CDR2 ANQGSEA. V trimming: 0 bases; J trimming: 6 bases; junction bases outside the gene matches: 8. The CDR3 is made up of 15 amino acids. CDR3 amino acids: CSVEDTRTSRNEQFF. The CDR3 DNA is TGCAGCGTTGAAGATACAAGGACTAGTCGCAATGAGCAGTTCTTC.

V is TRBV7-8 and J is TRBJ2-2, with D possibly called TRBD1 or TRBD2 (6 bases each). This CDR3 region has 16 residues. Trimming removed 2 bases at V and 0 bases at J, with 10 bases between. The germline V gene encodes CDR1 SGHVS and CDR2 FQNEAQ. Here the CDR3 reads CASSLFGGSNTGELFF. CDR3 bases: TGTGCCAGCAGCTTATTCGGGGGCTCGAACACCGGGGAGCTGTTTTTT. The full variable domain, completed using reference TRBV7-8 and TRBJ2-2, is GAGVSQSPRYKVAKRGQDVALRCDPISGHVSLFWYQQALGQGPEFLTYFQNEAQLDKSGLPSDRFFAERPEGSVSTLKIQRTQQEDSAVYLCASSLFGGSNTGELFFGEGSRLTVL.

CDR3 protein: CASSYFYRGNEQFF. CDR3 in DNA: TGTGCCAGCAGCTATTTTTACAGGGGGAATGAGCAGTTCTTC. V usage is TRBV7-2 and J usage is TRBJ2-1, with 8 bases identical to TRBD1. CDR3 size: 14 residues. V trimming: 4 bases; J trimming: 7 bases; junction bases outside the gene matches: 6. Germline assignment: CDR1 SGHTA and CDR2 FQGNSA.